This TCR beta chain stems from a study of OX40 agonist ivuxolimab in advanced cancers. Study at large: Patients achieving partial responses numbered three: one hepatocellular carcinoma case and two cutaneous melanoma cases.

The germline gives CDR1 SEHNR, CDR2 FQNEAQ (reference sequence). V shed 2 bases and J shed 2 bases, with 7 bases lying between them. The CDR3 is made up of 15 amino acids. Assay used: immunoSEQ multiplex PCR; TCRdb lists only in-frame clones, some missing. The repertoire includes some 35,000 clones, approximately 90% of them detected once, and about 9.6% sits in the top ten. A note on this clone: Its target is unknown.

Study-wide findings and caveats: Determination of antigen specificity was not performed for the expanded peripheral T cells. Normalized T-cell clonal expansion was also low in some nonresponders.

The chain carries TRBV7-9 and TRBJ2-6; TRBD2 might be the D (6 bases). The sequencing here drew on CD4+ or CD8+ T cells sorted from blood, taken in a trial of the OX40 agonist ivuxolimab. This TCR came from an adult with an advanced solid tumor such as melanoma, head and neck, liver or kidney cancer. The CDR3 loop is CASSLWGAGANVLTF. The DNA for the CDR3 is TGTGCCAGCAGCTTATGGGGGGCTGGGGCCAACGTCCTGACTTTC.